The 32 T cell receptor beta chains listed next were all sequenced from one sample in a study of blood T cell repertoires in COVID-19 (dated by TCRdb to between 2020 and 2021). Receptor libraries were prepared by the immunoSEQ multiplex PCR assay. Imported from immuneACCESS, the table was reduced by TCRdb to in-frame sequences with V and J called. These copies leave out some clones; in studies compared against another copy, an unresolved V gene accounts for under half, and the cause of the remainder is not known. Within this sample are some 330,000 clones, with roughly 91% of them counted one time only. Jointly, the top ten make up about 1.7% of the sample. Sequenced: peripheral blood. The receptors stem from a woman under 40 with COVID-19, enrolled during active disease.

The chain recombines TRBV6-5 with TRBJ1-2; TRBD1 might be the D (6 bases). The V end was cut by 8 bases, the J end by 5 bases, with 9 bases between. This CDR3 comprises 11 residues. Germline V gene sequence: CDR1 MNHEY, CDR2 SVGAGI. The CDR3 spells CASGQIYGYTF. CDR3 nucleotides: TGTGCCAGCGGACAGATTTATGGCTACACCTTC.

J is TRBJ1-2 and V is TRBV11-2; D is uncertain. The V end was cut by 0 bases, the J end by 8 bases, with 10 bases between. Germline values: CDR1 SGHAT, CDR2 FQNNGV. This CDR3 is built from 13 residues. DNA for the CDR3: TGTGCCAGCAGCTTAGATCGCCGGAGAGGCTACACCTTC. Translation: CASSLDRRRGYTF.

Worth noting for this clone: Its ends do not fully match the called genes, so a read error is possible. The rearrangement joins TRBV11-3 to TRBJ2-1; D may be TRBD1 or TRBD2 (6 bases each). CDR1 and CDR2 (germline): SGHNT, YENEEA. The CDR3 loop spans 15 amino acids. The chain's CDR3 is CASSLEGGFGNEQFF. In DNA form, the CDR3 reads TGTGCCAGCAGCCTAGAGGGGGGTTTTGGCAATGAGCAGTTCTTC.

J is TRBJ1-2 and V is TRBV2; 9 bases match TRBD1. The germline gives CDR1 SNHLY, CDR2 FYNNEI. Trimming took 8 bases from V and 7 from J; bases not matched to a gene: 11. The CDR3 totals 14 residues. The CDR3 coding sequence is TGTGCCAGCGTCCTTGAACAGGGGGCTGGTGGCTACACCTTC. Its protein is CASVLEQGAGGYTF.

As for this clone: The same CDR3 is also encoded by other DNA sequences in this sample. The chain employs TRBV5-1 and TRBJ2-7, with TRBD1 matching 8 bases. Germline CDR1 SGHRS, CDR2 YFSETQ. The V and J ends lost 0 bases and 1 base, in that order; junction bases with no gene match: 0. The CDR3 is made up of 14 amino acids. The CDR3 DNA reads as TGCGCCAGCAGCTTGGGACAGGGGTCCTACGAGCAGTACTTC. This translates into CASSLGQGSYEQYF.

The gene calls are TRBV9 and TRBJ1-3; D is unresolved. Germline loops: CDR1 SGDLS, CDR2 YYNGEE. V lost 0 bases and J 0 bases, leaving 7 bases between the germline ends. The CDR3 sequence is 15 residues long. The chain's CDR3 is CASSVAASSGNTIYF. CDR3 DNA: TGTGCCAGCAGCGTAGCCGCCAGCTCTGGAAACACCATATATTTT.

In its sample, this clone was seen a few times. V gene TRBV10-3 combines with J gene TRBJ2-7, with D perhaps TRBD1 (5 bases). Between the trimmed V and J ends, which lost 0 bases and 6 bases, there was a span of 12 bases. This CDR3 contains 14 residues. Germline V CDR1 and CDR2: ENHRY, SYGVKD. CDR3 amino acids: CAISESTDKGEQYF. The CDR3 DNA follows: TGTGCCATCAGTGAGTCGACGGACAAAGGCGAGCAGTACTTC.

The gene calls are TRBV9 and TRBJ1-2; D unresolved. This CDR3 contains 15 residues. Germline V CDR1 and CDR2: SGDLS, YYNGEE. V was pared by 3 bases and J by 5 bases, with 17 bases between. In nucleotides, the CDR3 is TGTGCCAGCAGCGCGGCTATGGAGGAAAAGTATGGCTACACCTTC. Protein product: CASSAAMEEKYGYTF.

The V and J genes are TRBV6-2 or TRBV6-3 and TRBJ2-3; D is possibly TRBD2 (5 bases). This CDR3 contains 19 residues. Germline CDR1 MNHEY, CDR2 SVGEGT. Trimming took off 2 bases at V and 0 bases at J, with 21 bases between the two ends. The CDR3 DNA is TGTGCCAGCAGTTACAGAGTCCCTTGGGAGCGCTCTAGCACAGATACGCAGTATTTT. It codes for CASSYRVPWERSSTDTQYF.

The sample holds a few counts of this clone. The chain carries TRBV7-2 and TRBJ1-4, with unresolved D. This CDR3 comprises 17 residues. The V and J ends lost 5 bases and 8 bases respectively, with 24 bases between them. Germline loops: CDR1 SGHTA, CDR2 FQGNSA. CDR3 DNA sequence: TGTGCCAGCAGCGCCAAATCTGGACTTCTTCCATTCGAAAAACTGTTTTTT. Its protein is CASSAKSGLLPFEKLFF.

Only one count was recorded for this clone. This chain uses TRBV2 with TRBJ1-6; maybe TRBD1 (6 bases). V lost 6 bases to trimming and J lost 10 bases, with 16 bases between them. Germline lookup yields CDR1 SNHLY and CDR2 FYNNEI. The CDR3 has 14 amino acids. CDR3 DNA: TGTGCCAGCAGCTACAATAGGGGGAACTCACCCCTCCACTTT. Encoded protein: CASSYNRGNSPLHF.

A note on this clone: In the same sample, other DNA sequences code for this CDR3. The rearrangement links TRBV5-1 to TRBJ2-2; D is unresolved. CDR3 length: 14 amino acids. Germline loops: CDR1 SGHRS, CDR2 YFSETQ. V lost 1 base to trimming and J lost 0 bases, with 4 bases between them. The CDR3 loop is CASSLSANTGELFF. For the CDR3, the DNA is TGCGCCAGCAGCTTGTCCGCGAACACCGGGGAGCTGTTTTTT.

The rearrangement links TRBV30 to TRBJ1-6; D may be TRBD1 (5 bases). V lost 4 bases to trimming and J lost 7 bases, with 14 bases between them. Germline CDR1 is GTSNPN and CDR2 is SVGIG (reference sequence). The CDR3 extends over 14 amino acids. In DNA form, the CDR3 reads TGTGCCTGGAATTTAGGGGTTACAAATTCACCCCTCCACTTT. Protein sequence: CAWNLGVTNSPLHF. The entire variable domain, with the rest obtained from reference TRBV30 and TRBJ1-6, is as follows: SQTIHQWPATLVQPVGSPLSLECTVEGTSNPNLYWYRQAAGRGLQLLFYSVGIGQISSEVPQNLSASRPQDRQFILSSKKLLLSDSGFYLCAWNLGVTNSPLHFGNGTRLTVT.

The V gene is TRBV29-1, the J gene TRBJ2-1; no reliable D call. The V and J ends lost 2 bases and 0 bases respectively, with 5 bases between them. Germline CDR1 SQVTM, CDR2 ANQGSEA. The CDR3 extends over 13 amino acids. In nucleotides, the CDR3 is TGCAGCGTTGAACCCAGCTCCTACAATGAGCAGTTCTTC. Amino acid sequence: CSVEPSSYNEQFF.

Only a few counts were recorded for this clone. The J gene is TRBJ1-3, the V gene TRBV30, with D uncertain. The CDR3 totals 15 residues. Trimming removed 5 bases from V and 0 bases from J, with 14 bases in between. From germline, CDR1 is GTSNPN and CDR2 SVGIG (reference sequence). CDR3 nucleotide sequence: TGTGCCTGGGCCCCGTGGAGTGTCTCTGGAAACACCATATATTTT. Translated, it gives CAWAPWSVSGNTIYF.

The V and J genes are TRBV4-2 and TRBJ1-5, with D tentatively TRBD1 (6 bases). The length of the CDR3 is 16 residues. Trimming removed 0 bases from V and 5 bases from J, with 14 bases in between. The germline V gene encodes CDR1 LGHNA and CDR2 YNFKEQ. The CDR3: CASSQEQGDLYQPQHF. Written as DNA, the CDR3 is TGTGCCAGCAGCCAAGAACAGGGAGATTTATATCAGCCCCAGCATTTT.

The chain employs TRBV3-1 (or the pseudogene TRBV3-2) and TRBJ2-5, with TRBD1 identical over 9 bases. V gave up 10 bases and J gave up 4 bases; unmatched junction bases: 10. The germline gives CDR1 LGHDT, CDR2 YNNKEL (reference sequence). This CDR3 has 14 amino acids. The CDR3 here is CATHSTDRGETQYF. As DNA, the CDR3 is TGTGCCACCCATTCCACGGACAGGGGAGAGACCCAGTACTTC.

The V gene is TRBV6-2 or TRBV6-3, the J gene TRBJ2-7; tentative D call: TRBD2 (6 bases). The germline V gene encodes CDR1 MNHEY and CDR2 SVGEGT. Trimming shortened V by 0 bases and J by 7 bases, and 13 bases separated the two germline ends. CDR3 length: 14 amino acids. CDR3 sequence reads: CASSYSGGPGEQYF. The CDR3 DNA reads TGTGCCAGCAGTTACTCTGGAGGGCCGGGAGAGCAGTACTTC.

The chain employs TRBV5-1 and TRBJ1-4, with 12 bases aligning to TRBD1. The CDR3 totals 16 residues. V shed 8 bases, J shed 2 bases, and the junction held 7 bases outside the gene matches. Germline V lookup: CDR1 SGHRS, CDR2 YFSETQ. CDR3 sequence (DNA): TGCGCCAGGGAGGGACAGGGGGCTACGACTAATGAAAAACTGTTTTTT. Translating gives CAREGQGATTNEKLFF.

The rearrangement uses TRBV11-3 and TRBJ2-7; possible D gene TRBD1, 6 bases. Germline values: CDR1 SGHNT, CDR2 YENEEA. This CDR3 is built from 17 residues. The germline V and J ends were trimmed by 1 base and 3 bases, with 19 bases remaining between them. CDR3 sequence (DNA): TGTGCCAGCAGCTTAGCTTACAGGGAAGTTTATAGCTACGAGCAGTACTTC. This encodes CASSLAYREVYSYEQYF. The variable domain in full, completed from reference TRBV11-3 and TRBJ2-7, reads EAGVVQSPRYKIIEKKQPVAFWCNPISGHNTLYWYLQNLGQGPELLIRYENEEAVDDSQLPKDRFSAERLKGVDSTLKIQPAELGDSAVYLCASSLAYREVYSYEQYFGPGTRLTVT.

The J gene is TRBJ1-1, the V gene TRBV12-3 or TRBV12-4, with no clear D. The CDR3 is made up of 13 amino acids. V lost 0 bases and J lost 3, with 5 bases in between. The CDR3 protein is CASSLAAHTEAFF. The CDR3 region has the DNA TGTGCCAGCAGTTTAGCGGCCCACACTGAAGCTTTCTTT.

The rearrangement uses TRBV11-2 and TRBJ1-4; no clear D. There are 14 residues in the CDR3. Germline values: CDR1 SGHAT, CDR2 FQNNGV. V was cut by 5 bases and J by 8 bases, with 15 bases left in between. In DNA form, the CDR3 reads TGTGCCAGCAGCCTAAACACACTCGGGGAAAAACTGTTTTTT. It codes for CASSLNTLGEKLFF.

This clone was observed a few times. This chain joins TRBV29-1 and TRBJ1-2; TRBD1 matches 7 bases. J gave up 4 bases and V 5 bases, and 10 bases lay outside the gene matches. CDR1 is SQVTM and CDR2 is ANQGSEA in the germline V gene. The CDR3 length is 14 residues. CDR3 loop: CSVPPGDSAYGYTF. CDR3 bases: TGCAGCGTTCCCCCTGGGGACAGCGCCTATGGCTACACCTTC.

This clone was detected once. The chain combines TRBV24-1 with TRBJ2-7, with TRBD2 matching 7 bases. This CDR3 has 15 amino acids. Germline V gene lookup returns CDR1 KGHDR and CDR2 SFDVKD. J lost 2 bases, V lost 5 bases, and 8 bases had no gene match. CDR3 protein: CATSVVGRGTYEQYF. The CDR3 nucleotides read TGTGCCACCAGTGTTGTGGGGAGGGGAACCTACGAGCAGTACTTC.

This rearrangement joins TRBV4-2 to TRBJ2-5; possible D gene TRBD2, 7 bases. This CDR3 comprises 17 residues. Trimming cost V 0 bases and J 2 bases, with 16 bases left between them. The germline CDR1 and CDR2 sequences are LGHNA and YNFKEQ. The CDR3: CASSQDKRGGYQETQYF. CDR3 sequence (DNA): TGTGCCAGCAGCCAAGATAAGAGGGGGGGCTATCAAGAGACCCAGTACTTC.

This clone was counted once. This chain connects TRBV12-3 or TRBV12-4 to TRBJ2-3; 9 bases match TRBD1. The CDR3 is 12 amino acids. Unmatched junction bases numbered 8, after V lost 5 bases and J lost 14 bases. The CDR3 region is CASSAGTGRWYF. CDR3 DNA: TGTGCCAGCAGTGCCGGGACAGGGAGGTGGTATTTT.

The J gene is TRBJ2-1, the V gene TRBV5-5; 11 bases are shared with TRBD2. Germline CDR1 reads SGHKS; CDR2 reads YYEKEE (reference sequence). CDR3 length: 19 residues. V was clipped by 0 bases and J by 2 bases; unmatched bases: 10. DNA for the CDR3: TGTGCCAGCAGCTTGGTGCCTAGCGGGGGGTCGGGCCCCTACAATGAGCAGTTCTTC. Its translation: CASSLVPSGGSGPYNEQFF.

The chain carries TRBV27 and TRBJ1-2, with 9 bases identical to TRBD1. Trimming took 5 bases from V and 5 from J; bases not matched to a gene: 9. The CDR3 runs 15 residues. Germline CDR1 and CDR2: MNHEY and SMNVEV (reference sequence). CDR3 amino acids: CASSAWTGATYGYTF. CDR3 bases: TGTGCCAGCAGTGCGTGGACAGGGGCCACTTATGGCTACACCTTC.

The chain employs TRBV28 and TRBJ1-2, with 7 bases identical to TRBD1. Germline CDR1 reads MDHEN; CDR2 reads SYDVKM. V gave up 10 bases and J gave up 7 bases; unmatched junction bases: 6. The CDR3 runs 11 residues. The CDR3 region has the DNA TGTGCCACCCAAGGGGGCGGTGGCTACACCTTC. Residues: CATQGGGGYTF.

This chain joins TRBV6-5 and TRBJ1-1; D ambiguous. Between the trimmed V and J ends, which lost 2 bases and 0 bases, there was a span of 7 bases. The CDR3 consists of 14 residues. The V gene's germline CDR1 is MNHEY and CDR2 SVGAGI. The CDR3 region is CASSYAGLNTEAFF. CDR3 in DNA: TGTGCCAGCAGTTACGCGGGCCTGAACACTGAAGCTTTCTTT.

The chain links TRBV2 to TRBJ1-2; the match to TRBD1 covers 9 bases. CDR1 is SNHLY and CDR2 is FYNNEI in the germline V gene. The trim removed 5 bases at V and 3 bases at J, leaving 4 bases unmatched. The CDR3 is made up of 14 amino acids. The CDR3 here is CASSRDRVDYGYTF. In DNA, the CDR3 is TGTGCCAGCAGTCGGGACAGGGTGGACTATGGCTACACCTTC.

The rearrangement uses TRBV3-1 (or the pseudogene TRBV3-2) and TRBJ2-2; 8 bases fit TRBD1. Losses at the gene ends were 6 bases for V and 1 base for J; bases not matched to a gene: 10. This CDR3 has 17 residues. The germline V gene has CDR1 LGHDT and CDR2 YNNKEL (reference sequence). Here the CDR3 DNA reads TGTGCCAGCAGATTCCCCATCGGGACAGGGAACACCGGGGAGCTGTTTTTT. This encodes CASRFPIGTGNTGELFF.